Below, one TCR beta chain is given with its context. Antigen specificity is unknown. The PCR ran on 60 Vbeta and 13 Jbeta primers. The repertoire was sequenced with immunoSEQ multiplex PCR; TCRdb's copy has only in-frame clones and lacks some. The repertoire includes over 150,000 clones, around 77% of them detected once, and 1.3% to 1.5% sits in the top ten. This CDR3 is 14 amino acids long. Per germline, CDR1 SGHNT and CDR2 YYREEE (reference sequence). Trimming removed 1 base at V and 5 bases at J, with 12 bases between. The record originates from a study of cytomegalovirus exposure and HLA in healthy donors. The overall study: Of fewer than 450 genotyped donors, about 80% clustered with self-reported Caucasian donors.

The study's findings and limits: It was around 160 TCR beta chains that were listed as cytomegalovirus-associated.

The rearrangement links TRBV5-4 to TRBJ1-2; the D gene is possibly TRBD1 (6 bases). The receptor comes from a man in his sixties in good health and CMV-seronegative. Sequenced sample: PBMCs. The CDR3 DNA sequence: TGTGCCAGCAGCTTGATTGGGGGCGAGTATGGCTACACCTTC. Translated: CASSLIGGEYGYTF.